Here is one T cell receptor beta chain with its context. Its antigen has not been determined. Base-call qualities are not available, and no considerably larger clone is one nucleotide away. CDR1 and CDR2 were assigned from the germline V gene as SQVTM and ANQGSEA. Compared with germline, V lacks 6 bases and J lacks 3 bases; bases without a gene match: 11. Inclusive of the bounding cysteine and phenylalanine, the CDR3 is 15 residues long. Only CDR3 DNA is held: 45 bases, read in frame from base 1. The sample belongs to a study of T-cell reconstitution after alpha-beta-depleted transplantation in children (dated by TCRdb to the mid-2010s). A note on the overall study: T-cell immune reconstitution after TCRalphabeta/CD19-depleted allogeneic hematopoietic cell transplantation in children was quantitatively tracked in the study by means of TCR repertoire profiling.

Library generation was performed with PCR. The listed sequencing device is Illumina HiSeq 2500. TCR libraries were prepared with molecular barcoding, using unique molecular identifiers to normalize TCRbeta repertoire quantification. TCRdb cleaned the public reads at Q25 with fastp, built clones with MiXCR and kept in-frame beta chains. Each entry merges the rows of one CDR3 protein and shows their most common DNA and genes. The sample has more than 550,000 distinct CDR3 sequences on record, approximately 10% of them singletons. The ten largest make up about 4% of the sample. This sequence was found in a human donor who donated a stem cell graft to a child with acute myeloid leukemia. The chain couples TRBV29-1 to TRBJ2-3; 8 junctional bases match TRBD2. Sequencing was performed on PBMCs from the stem cell graft donor, taken from the stem cell graft. The CDR3 reads CSVATGGRRTDTQYF. The sequenced DNA: TGCAGCGTGGCGACTGGCGGGAGGAGGACAGATACGCAGTATTTT.